This T cell receptor beta chain stems from a study of glioma-infiltrating T cells. The V gene's germline CDR1 is DFQATT and CDR2 SNEGSKA (reference sequence). CDR3 size: 13 residues. Amplification of TCR alpha and beta CDR3 regions from RNA used iRepertoire nested multiplex PCR. For one-step reverse transcription and amplification, about 90-400 ng of tissue mRNA or PBMC total RNA was used. TCRdb re-called the multiplex PCR reads through MiXCR, storing one row per CDR3 protein. The sample carries around 180,000 distinct CDR3 sequences, roughly two fifths recorded once. Of note for this clonotype: An end of the junction does not agree with germline; a read error may underlie this.

Sequencing was carried out using glioma tissue, nonneoplastic brain tissue, or PBMCs (not recorded which). The receptor was derived from a human donor with low-grade glioma or glioblastoma, undergoing nonglioma brain surgery, or in good health (not recorded which). The rearrangement uses TRBV20-1 and TRBJ1-1; D gene uncertain. The CDR3 here is CSATDVDLPRAFF. Here the CDR3 DNA reads TGCAGCGCTACAGACGTCGACCTCCCGCGGGCTTTCTTT.